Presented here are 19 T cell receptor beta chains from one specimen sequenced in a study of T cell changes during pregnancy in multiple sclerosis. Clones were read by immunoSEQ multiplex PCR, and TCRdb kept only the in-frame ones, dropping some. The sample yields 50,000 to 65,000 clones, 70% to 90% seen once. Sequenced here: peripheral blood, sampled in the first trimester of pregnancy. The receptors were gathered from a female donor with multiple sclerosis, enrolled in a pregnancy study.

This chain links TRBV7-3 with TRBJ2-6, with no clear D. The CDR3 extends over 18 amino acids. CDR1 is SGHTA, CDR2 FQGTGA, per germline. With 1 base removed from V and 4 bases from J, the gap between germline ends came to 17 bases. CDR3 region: CASSLNARRGSGANVLTF. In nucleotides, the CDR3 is TGTGCCAGCAGCTTAAATGCCCGACGCGGTAGCGGGGCCAACGTCCTGACTTTC.

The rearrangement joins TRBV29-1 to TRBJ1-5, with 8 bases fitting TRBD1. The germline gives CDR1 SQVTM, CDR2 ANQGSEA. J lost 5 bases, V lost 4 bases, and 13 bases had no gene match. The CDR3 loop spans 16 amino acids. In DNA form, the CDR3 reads TGCAGCGTTGTCCCAACCGGGACAGGCTACGATCAGCCCCAGCATTTT. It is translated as CSVVPTGTGYDQPQHF.

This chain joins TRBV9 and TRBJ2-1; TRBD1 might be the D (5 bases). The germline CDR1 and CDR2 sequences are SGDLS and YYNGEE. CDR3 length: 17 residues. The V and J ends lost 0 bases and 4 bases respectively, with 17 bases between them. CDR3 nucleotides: TGTGCCAGCAGCGTAGAGCCCCCTAGGGGCAAATACAATGAGCAGTTCTTC. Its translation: CASSVEPPRGKYNEQFF.

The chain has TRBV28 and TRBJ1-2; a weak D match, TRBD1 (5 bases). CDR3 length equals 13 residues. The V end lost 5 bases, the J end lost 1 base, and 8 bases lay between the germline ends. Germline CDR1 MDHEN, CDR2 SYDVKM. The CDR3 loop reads CASSLRVNYGYTF. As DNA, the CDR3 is TGTGCCAGCAGTCTCAGGGTTAACTATGGCTACACCTTC.

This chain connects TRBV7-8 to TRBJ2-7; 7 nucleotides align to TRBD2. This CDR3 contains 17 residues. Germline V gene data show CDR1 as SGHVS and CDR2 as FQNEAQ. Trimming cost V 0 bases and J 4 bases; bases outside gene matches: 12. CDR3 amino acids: CASSLAELASGFYEQYF. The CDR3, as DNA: TGTGCCAGCAGCTTAGCGGAATTGGCTAGCGGTTTTTACGAGCAGTACTTC.

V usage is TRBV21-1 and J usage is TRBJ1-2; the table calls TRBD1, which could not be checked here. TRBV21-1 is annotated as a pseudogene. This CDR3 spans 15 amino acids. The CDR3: CASSNGRFRGLGYTF. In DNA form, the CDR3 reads TGTGCCAGCAGCAATGGAAGGTTCAGGGGGCTTGGCTACACCTTC.

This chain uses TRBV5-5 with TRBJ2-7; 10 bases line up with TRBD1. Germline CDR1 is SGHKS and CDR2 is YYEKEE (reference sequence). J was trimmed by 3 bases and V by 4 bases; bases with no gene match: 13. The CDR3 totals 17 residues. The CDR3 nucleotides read TGTGCCAGCAGCCTATCCGGGACAGGGGTGAAATTCTACGAGCAGTACTTC. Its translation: CASSLSGTGVKFYEQYF.

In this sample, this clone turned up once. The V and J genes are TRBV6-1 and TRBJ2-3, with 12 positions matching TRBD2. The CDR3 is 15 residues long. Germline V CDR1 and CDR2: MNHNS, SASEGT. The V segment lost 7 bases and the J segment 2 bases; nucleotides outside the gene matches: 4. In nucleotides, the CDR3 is TGTGCCAGCACCCGACTAGCGGGAGACACAGATACGCAGTATTTT. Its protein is CASTRLAGDTDTQYF.

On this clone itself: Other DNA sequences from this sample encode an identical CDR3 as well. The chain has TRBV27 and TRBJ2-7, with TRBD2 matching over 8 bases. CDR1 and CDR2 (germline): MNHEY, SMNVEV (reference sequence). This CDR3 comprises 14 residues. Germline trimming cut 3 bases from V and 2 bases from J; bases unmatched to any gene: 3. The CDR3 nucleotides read TGTGCCAGCAGTTTGCTAGCGGGCGCCTACGAGCAGTACTTC. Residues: CASSLLAGAYEQYF.

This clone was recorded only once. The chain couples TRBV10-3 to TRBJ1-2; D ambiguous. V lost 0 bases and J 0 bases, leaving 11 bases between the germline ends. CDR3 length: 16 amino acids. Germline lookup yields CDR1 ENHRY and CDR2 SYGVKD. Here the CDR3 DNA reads TGTGCCATCAGTGAGTCGCAGCGACCCCCTAACTATGGCTACACCTTC. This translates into CAISESQRPPNYGYTF.

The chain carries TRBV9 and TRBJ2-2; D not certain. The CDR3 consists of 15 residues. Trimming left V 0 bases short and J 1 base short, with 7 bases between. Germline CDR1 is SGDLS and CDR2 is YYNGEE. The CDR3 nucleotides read TGTGCCAGCAGCGTAGGCACTTTGAACACCGGGGAGCTGTTTTTT. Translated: CASSVGTLNTGELFF.

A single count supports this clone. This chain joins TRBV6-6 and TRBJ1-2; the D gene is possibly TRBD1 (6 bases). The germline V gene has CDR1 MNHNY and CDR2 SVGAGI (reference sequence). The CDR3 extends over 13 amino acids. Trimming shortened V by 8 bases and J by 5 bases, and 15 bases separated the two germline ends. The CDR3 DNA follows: TGTGCCAGCGGGGCGGGGGCTCAATATGGCTACACCTTC. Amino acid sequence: CASGAGAQYGYTF.

CDR3 protein: CASSSRLSYEQYF. In DNA form, the CDR3 reads TGTGCCAGCAGCTCCAGGCTATCCTACGAGCAGTACTTC. This chain uses TRBV7-9 with TRBJ2-7; no clear D gene. CDR1 and CDR2 from the germline V gene are SEHNR and FQNEAQ (reference sequence). The germline V and J ends were trimmed by 4 bases and 1 base, with 8 bases remaining between them. The CDR3 is made up of 13 amino acids.

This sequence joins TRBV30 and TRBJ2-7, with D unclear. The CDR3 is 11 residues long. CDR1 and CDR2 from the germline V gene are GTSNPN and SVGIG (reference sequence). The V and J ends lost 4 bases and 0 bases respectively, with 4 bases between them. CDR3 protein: CAWTLSYEQYF. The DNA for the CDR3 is TGTGCCTGGACACTCTCCTACGAGCAGTACTTC.

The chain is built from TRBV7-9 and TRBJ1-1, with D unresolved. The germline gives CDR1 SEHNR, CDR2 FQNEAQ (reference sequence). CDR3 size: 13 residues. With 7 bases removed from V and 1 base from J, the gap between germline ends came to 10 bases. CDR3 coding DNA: TGTGCCAGCACCGTCGGGGAGAACACTGAAGCTTTCTTT. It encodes CASTVGENTEAFF.

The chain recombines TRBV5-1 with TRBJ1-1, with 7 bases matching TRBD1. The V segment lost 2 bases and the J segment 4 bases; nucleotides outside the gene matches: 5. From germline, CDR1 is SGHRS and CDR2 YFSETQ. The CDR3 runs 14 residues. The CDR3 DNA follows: TGCGCCAGCAGCTTAGGGACAGAGGGCACTGAAGCTTTCTTT. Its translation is CASSLGTEGTEAFF.

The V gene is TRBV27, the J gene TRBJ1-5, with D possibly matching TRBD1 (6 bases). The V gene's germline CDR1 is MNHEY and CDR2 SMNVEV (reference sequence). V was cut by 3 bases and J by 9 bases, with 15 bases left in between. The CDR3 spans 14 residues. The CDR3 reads CASSLRQGNGPQHF. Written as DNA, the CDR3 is TGTGCCAGCAGTTTGAGGCAGGGGAATGGGCCCCAGCATTTT.

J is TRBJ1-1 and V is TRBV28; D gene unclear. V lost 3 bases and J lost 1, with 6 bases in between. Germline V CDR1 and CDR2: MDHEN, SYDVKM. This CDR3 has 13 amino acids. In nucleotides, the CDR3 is TGTGCCAGCAGTTTTTCAGGGAACACTGAAGCTTTCTTT. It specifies CASSFSGNTEAFF.

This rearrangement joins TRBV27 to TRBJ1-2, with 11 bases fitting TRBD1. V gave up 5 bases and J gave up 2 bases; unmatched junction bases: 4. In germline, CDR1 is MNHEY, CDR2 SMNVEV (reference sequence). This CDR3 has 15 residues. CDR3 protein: CASSPRTGGNYGYTF. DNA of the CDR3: TGTGCCAGCAGTCCAAGGACAGGGGGCAACTATGGCTACACCTTC.